These T cell receptor beta chains were read from a single sample in a study of CD8+CD57+ T cells in acquired aplastic anemia. From the reads, TCRdb called clonotypes with MiXCR, one entry per CDR3 protein. The sample consists of about 180,000 distinct CDR3 sequences, 45% to 60% of them appearing once. The specimen sequenced was sorted CD4+, CD8+, or CD8+CD57+ T cells (not recorded which) from PBMCs. Receptor source: a human donor with aplastic anemia. The CDR3 runs from the conserved cysteine through the conserved F or W. A D gene is named only where the DNA matches it firmly. Size is stated for part of the rows, as once, few or many counts, or as a class when the clone is expanded.

abundance: -; v_gene: TRBV2; d_gene: TRBD1; j_gene: TRBJ1-4; CDR3nt: TGTGCCAGCAGAATAACAGGGGGCTTCAATGAAAAACTGTTTTTT; CDR3aa: CASRITGGFNEKLFF
abundance: -; v_gene: TRBV3-1; d_gene: -; j_gene: TRBJ2-7; CDR3nt: TGTGCCAGCAGCCAAGATTTAACAGTCTCCTACGAGCAGTACTTC; CDR3aa: CASSQDLTVSYEQYF
abundance: many; v_gene: TRBV5-1; d_gene: -; j_gene: TRBJ2-7; CDR3nt: TGCGCCAGCAGCTTGGATATGGGGGACGACGAGCAGTACTTC; CDR3aa: CASSLDMGDDEQYF
abundance: -; v_gene: TRBV20-1; d_gene: TRBD2; j_gene: TRBJ2-7; CDR3nt: TGCAGTGCTAGACTAGCGGGGTACTACGAGCAGTACTTC; CDR3aa: CSARLAGYYEQYF
abundance: -; v_gene: TRBV10-3; d_gene: -; j_gene: TRBJ1-1; CDR3nt: TGTGCCATCAGTGAGGGAACGACAGAGGCTGAAGCTTTCTTT; CDR3aa: CAISEGTTEAEAFF
abundance: -; v_gene: TRBV7-9; d_gene: -; j_gene: TRBJ1-1; CDR3nt: TGTGCCAGCAGCCCCCTAGGGCTCATGAACACTGAAGCTTTCTTT; CDR3aa: CASSPLGLMNTEAFF
abundance: few; v_gene: TRBV29-1; d_gene: -; j_gene: TRBJ1-2; CDR3nt: TGCAGCGTTGATAAGGGGAATGGCTACACCTTC; CDR3aa: CSVDKGNGYTF
abundance: few; v_gene: TRBV24-1; d_gene: TRBD2; j_gene: TRBJ2-1; CDR3nt: TGTGCCACCAGTGACACAACCCAGCGGGGGGGTGGCAATGAGCAGTTCTTC; CDR3aa: CATSDTTQRGGGNEQFF
abundance: -; v_gene: TRBV20-1; d_gene: -; j_gene: TRBJ2-1; CDR3nt: TGCAGTGCCGCACATGGGGACAATGAGCAGTTCTTC; CDR3aa: CSAAHGDNEQFF
abundance: once; v_gene: TRBV15; d_gene: TRBD1; j_gene: TRBJ2-7; CDR3nt: TGTGCCACCAGCAGGACAGGGGACCACGAGCAGTACTTC; CDR3aa: CATSRTGDHEQYF
abundance: -; v_gene: TRBV12-3/TRBV12-4; d_gene: -; j_gene: TRBJ2-5; CDR3nt: TGTGCCAGCAGTTTGGGGAGTCTGGAAGAGACCCAGTACTTC; CDR3aa: CASSLGSLEETQYF
abundance: -; v_gene: TRBV24-1; d_gene: -; j_gene: TRBJ2-7; CDR3nt: TGTGCCACCAGTGATTTTTCAGGGGACGAGCAGTACTTC; CDR3aa: CATSDFSGDEQYF
abundance: -; v_gene: TRBV20-1; d_gene: -; j_gene: TRBJ1-1; CDR3nt: TGCAGTTACTTCGGAAAGGGGGACACTGAAGCTTTCTTT; CDR3aa: CSYFGKGDTEAFF
abundance: many; v_gene: TRBV11-2; d_gene: -; j_gene: TRBJ2-7; CDR3nt: TGTGCCAGCAGCTTAGTAGGCTCCGGCGGGGACTCCTACGAGCAGTACTTC; CDR3aa: CASSLVGSGGDSYEQYF
abundance: many; v_gene: TRBV5-8; d_gene: -; j_gene: TRBJ2-3; CDR3nt: TGTGCCAGCAGCTTGCGGGGGATTACAGATACGCAGTATTTT; CDR3aa: CASSLRGITDTQYF
abundance: many; v_gene: TRBV20-1; d_gene: -; j_gene: TRBJ2-2; CDR3nt: TGCAGTGCTAGAGCGGGGGTATCGAACACCGGGGAGCTGTTTTTT; CDR3aa: CSARAGVSNTGELFF
abundance: many; v_gene: TRBV25-1; d_gene: -; j_gene: TRBJ2-5; CDR3nt: TGTGCCAGCAGCCCCATGTTGGGGGACCGATACCAAGAGACCCAGTACTTC; CDR3aa: CASSPMLGDRYQETQYF
abundance: many; v_gene: TRBV2; d_gene: -; j_gene: TRBJ2-2; CDR3nt: TGTGCCAGCAGTGAAGGCGGCCAACTTAACACCGGGGAGCTGTTTTTT; CDR3aa: CASSEGGQLNTGELFF
abundance: few; v_gene: TRBV11-1; d_gene: TRBD1; j_gene: TRBJ1-3; CDR3nt: TGTGCCAGCAGCCCGGGGCACAGGGGGTCCGGAAACACCATATATTTT; CDR3aa: CASSPGHRGSGNTIYF
abundance: -; v_gene: TRBV29-1; d_gene: -; j_gene: TRBJ1-2; CDR3nt: TGCAGCGTTGAATTAGCGGCAGTCGGCCCTGGCTACACCTTC; CDR3aa: CSVELAAVGPGYTF
abundance: -; v_gene: TRBV15; d_gene: TRBD1; j_gene: TRBJ2-2; CDR3nt: TGTGCCACCAGCAGAGATTACAGGGGGACCGGGGAGCTGTTTTTT; CDR3aa: CATSRDYRGTGELFF
abundance: -; v_gene: TRBV20-1; d_gene: -; j_gene: TRBJ2-3; CDR3nt: TGCAGTGCCCAAGAGGCCACGCAGTATTTT; CDR3aa: CSAQEATQYF
abundance: many; v_gene: TRBV5-1; d_gene: -; j_gene: TRBJ1-6; CDR3nt: TGCGCCAGCAGCTTGGTCCAATTAGGGGCACCCCTCCACTTT; CDR3aa: CASSLVQLGAPLHF
abundance: -; v_gene: TRBV24-1; d_gene: -; j_gene: TRBJ2-3; CDR3nt: TGTGCCACCAGTGATTTACCACGCACAGATACGCAGTATTTT; CDR3aa: CATSDLPRTDTQYF
abundance: many; v_gene: TRBV5-6; d_gene: -; j_gene: TRBJ1-6; CDR3nt: TGTGCCAGCAGCCTGGTGTATGGGACTTTGAGCTCCTATAATTCACCCCTCCACTTT; CDR3aa: CASSLVYGTLSSYNSPLHF
abundance: -; v_gene: TRBV24-1; d_gene: -; j_gene: TRBJ2-3; CDR3nt: TGTGCCACCAGTGATCTACAGGGTATCACAGATACGCAGTATTTT; CDR3aa: CATSDLQGITDTQYF
abundance: -; v_gene: TRBV20-1; d_gene: -; j_gene: TRBJ1-2; CDR3nt: TGCAGTGCTAGAGGGCAGGGTGGGGTCTACACCTTC; CDR3aa: CSARGQGGVYTF
abundance: -; v_gene: TRBV6-4; d_gene: -; j_gene: TRBJ2-1; CDR3nt: TGTGCCAGCAGTGACGAGGAGGGGGGGAACAATGAGCAGTTCTTC; CDR3aa: CASSDEEGGNNEQFF
abundance: many; v_gene: TRBV5-6; d_gene: -; j_gene: TRBJ2-7; CDR3nt: TGTGCCAGCAGCTTGACGGACGTCTACGAGCAGTACTTC; CDR3aa: CASSLTDVYEQYF
abundance: -; v_gene: TRBV5-6; d_gene: -; j_gene: TRBJ1-5; CDR3nt: TGTGCCAGCAGCCAACCGTGGGGGGGGCAGCCCCAGCATTTT; CDR3aa: CASSQPWGGQPQHF
abundance: many; v_gene: TRBV7-8; d_gene: -; j_gene: TRBJ1-1; CDR3nt: TGTGCCAGCAGTAGGGAAGACGGGCTGAACACTGAAGCTTTCTTT; CDR3aa: CASSREDGLNTEAFF
abundance: -; v_gene: TRBV7-3; d_gene: TRBD1; j_gene: TRBJ1-5; CDR3nt: TGTGCCAGCAGCTTAGGAGACAGGGGATATAGCAATCAGCCCCAGCATTTT; CDR3aa: CASSLGDRGYSNQPQHF
abundance: many; v_gene: TRBV18; d_gene: -; j_gene: TRBJ2-7; CDR3nt: TGTGCCAGCTCACCAAGTCCAAGGTACGAGCAGTACTTC; CDR3aa: CASSPSPRYEQYF
abundance: -; v_gene: TRBV19; d_gene: -; j_gene: TRBJ1-2; CDR3nt: TGTGCCAGTAGTATATCCGGGGTCGATGGTGGCTACACCTTC; CDR3aa: CASSISGVDGGYTF
abundance: many; v_gene: TRBV2; d_gene: TRBD1; j_gene: TRBJ2-3; CDR3nt: TGTGCCAGCAGTGAAAGTGGGACAGTCACAGATACGCAGTATTTT; CDR3aa: CASSESGTVTDTQYF